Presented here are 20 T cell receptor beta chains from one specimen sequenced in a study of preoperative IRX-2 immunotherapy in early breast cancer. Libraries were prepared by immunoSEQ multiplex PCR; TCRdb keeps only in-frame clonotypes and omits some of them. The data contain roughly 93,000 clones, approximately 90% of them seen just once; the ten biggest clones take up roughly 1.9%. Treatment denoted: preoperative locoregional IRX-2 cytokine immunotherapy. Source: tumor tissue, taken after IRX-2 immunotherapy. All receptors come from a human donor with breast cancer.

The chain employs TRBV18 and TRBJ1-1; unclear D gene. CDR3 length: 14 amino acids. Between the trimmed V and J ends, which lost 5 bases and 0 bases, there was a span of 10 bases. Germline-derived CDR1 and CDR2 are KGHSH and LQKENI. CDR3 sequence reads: CASSGGGLNTEAFF. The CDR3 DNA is TGTGCCAGCTCAGGTGGTGGGCTGAACACTGAAGCTTTCTTT.

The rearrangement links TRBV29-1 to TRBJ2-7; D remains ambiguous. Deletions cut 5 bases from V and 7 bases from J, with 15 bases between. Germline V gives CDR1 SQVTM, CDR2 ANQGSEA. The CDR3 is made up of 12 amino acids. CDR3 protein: CSVPSSIGEQYF. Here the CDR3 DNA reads TGCAGCGTTCCATCGTCGATCGGTGAGCAGTACTTC.

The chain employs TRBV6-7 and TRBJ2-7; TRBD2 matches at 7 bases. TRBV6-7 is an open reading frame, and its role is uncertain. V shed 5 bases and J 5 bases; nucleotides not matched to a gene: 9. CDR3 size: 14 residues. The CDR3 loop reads CASSNPRGIHEQYF. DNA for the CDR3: TGTGCCAGCAGTAACCCGCGGGGGATCCACGAGCAGTACTTC.

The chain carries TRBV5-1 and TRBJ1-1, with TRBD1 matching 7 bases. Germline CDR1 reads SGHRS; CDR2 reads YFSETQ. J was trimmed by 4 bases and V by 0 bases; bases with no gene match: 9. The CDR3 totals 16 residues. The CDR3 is CASSLEGGGRGTEAFF. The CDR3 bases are TGCGCCAGCAGCTTGGAAGGAGGGGGCAGGGGCACTGAAGCTTTCTTT.

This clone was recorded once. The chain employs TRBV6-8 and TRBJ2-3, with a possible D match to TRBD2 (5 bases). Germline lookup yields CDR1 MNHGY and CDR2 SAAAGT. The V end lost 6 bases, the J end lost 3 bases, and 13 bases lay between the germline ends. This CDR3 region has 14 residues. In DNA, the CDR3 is TGTGCCAGCAGAATAAACCGAGGGACAGATACGCAGTATTTT. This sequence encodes CASRINRGTDTQYF.

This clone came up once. CDR3 bases: TGTGCCAGCTCACCACCGGGGGGTAGCCTTAGATCCTACACCTTC. It translates to CASSPPGGSLRSYTF. The chain carries TRBV18 and TRBJ1-2; possible D gene TRBD1, 5 bases. Germline V gene data show CDR1 as KGHSH and CDR2 as LQKENI. Trimming removed 0 bases at V and 10 bases at J, with 18 bases between. CDR3 size: 15 residues.

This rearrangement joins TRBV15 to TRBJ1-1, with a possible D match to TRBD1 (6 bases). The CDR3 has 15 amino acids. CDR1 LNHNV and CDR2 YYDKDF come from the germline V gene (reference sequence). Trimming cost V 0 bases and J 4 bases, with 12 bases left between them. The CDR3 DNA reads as TGTGCCACCAGCAGAGATTCGGACAGATCCACTGAAGCTTTCTTT. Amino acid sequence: CATSRDSDRSTEAFF.

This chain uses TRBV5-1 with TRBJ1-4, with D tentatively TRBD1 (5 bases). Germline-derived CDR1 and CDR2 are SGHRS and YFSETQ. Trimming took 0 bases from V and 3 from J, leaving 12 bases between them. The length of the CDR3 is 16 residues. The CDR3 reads CASSLGGAAANEKLFF. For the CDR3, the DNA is TGCGCCAGCAGCTTGGGTGGGGCAGCGGCTAATGAAAAACTGTTTTTT. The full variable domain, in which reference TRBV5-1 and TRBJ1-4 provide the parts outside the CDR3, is KAGVTQTPRYLIKTRGQQVTLSCSPISGHRSVSWYQQTPGQGLQFLFEYFSETQRNKGNFPGRFSGRQFSNSRSEMNVSTLELGDSALYLCASSLGGAAANEKLFFGSGTQLSVL.

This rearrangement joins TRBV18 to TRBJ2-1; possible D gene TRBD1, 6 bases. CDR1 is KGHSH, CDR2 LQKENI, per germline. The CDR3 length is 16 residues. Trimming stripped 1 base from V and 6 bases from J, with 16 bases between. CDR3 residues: CASSPLGAGASNEQFF. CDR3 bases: TGTGCCAGCTCACCACTCGGGGCAGGGGCTTCCAATGAGCAGTTCTTC.

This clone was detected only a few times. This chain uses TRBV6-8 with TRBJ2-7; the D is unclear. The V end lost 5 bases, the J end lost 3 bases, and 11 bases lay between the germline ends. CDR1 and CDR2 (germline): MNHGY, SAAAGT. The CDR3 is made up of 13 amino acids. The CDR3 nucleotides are TGTGCCAGCAGTCACGACATGGGCTACGAGCAGTACTTC. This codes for CASSHDMGYEQYF.

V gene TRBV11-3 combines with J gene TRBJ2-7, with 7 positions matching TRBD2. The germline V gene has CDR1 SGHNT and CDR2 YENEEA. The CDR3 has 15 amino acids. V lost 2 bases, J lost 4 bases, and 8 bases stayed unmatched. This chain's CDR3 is CASSLSPGLVYEQYF. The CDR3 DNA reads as TGTGCCAGCAGCTTAAGCCCCGGACTAGTTTACGAGCAGTACTTC. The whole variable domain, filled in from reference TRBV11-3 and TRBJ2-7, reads EAGVVQSPRYKIIEKKQPVAFWCNPISGHNTLYWYLQNLGQGPELLIRYENEEAVDDSQLPKDRFSAERLKGVDSTLKIQPAELGDSAVYLCASSLSPGLVYEQYFGPGTRLTVT.

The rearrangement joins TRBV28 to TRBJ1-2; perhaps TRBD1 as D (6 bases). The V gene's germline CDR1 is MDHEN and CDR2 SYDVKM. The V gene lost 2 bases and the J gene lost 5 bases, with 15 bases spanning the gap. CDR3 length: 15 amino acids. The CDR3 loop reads CASSLGGGGGYGYTF. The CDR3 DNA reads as TGTGCCAGCAGTTTAGGTGGGGGCGGTGGGTATGGCTACACCTTC.

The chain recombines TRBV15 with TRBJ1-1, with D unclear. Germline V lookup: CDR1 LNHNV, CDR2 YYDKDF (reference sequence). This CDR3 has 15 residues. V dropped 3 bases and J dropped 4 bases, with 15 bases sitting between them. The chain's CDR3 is CATSRSTRDGTEAFF. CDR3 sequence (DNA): TGTGCCACCAGCAGGTCCACCCGAGATGGCACTGAAGCTTTCTTT.

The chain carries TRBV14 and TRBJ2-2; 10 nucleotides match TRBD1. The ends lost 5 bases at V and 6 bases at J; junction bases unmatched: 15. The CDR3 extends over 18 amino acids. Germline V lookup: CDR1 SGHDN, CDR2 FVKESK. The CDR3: CASSLRTGQGRMAGELFF. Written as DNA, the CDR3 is TGTGCCAGCAGCTTACGCACGGGACAGGGGCGGATGGCCGGGGAGCTGTTTTTT.

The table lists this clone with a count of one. The CDR3 coding sequence is TGTGCCAGTAGTATGCTAGCGGGCGATGAGCAGTTCTTC. This codes for CASSMLAGDEQFF. This chain joins TRBV19 and TRBJ2-1; 8 nucleotides line up with TRBD2. Per the germline V gene, CDR1 is LNHDA and CDR2 is SQIVND (reference sequence). V lost 3 bases, J lost 8 bases, and 3 bases stayed unmatched. This CDR3 contains 13 residues. Based on the CDR3 plus reference TRBV19 and TRBJ2-1, the full variable domain is DGGITQSPKYLFRKEGQNVTLSCEQNLNHDAMYWYRQDPGQGLRLIYYSQIVNDFQKGDIAEGYSVSREKKESFPLTVTSAQKNPTAFYLCASSMLAGDEQFFGPGTRLTVL.

The CDR3 DNA follows: TGTGCCGCGGGGTTCCCCAATCAGCCCCAGCATTTT. Protein: CAAGFPNQPQHF. This rearrangement joins TRBV6-8 to TRBJ1-5; no reliable D call. Trimming took off 11 bases at V and 3 bases at J, with 11 bases between the two ends. Per the germline V gene, CDR1 is MNHGY and CDR2 is SAAAGT. This CDR3 has 12 residues.

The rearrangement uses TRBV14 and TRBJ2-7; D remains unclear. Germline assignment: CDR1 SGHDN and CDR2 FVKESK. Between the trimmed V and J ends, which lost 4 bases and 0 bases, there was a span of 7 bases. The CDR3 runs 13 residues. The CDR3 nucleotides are TGTGCCAGCAGCCCCCAGATCTCCTACGAGCAGTACTTC. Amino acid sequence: CASSPQISYEQYF. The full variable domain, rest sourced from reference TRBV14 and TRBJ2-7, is EAGVTQFPSHSVIEKGQTVTLRCDPISGHDNLYWYRRVMGKEIKFLLHFVKESKQDESGMPNNRFLAERTGGTYSTLKVQPAELEDSGVYFCASSPQISYEQYFGPGTRLTVT.

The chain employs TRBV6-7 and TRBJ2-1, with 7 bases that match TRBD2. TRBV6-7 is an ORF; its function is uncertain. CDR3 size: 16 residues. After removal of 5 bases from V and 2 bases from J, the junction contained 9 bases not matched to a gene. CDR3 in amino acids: CASSESTGRAYNEQFF. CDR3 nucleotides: TGTGCCAGCAGTGAATCGACTGGGAGGGCCTACAATGAGCAGTTCTTC.

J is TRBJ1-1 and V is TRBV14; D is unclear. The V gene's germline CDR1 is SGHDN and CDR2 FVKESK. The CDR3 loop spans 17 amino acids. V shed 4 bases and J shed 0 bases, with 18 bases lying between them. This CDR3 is CASSPTLGSNMNTEAFF. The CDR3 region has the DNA TGTGCCAGCAGCCCCACATTAGGAAGTAACATGAACACTGAAGCTTTCTTT.

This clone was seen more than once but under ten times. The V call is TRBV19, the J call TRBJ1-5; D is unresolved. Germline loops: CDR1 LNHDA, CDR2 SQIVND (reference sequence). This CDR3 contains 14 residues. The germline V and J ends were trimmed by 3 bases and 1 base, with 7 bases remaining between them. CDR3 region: CASSMSSSNQPQHF. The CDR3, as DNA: TGTGCCAGTAGTATGTCGTCCAGCAATCAGCCCCAGCATTTT.